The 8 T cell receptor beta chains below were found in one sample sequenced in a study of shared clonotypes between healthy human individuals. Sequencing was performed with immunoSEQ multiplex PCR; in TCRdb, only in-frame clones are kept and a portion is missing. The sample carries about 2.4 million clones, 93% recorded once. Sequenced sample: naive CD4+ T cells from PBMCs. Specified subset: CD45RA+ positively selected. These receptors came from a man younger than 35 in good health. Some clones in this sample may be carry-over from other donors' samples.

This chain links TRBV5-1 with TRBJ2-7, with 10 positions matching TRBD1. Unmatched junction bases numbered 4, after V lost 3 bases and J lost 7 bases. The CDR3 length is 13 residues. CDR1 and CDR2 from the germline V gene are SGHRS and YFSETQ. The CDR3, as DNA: TGCGCCAGCAGCTGGGGACAGGGGTTGGAGCAGTACTTC. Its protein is CASSWGQGLEQYF. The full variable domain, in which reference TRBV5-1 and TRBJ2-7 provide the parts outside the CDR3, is KAGVTQTPRYLIKTRGQQVTLSCSPISGHRSVSWYQQTPGQGLQFLFEYFSETQRNKGNFPGRFSGRQFSNSRSEMNVSTLELGDSALYLCASSWGQGLEQYFGPGTRLTVT.

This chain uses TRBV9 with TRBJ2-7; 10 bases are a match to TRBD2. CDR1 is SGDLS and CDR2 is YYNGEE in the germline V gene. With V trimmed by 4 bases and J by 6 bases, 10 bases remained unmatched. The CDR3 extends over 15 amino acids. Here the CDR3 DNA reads TGTGCCAGCAGCCCGAAGCGGGAGGGACGCCTCGAGCAGTACTTC. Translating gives CASSPKREGRLEQYF.

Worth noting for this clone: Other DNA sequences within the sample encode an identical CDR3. The CDR3: CASSLDREETQYF. The CDR3 DNA is TGTGCCAGCAGCCTAGACAGGGAAGAGACCCAGTACTTC. The chain is built from TRBV7-2 and TRBJ2-5; TRBD1 matches 7 bases. The germline V gene encodes CDR1 SGHTA and CDR2 FQGNSA. The CDR3 is 13 amino acids. With 5 bases clipped from V and 3 bases from J, the junction kept 3 bases outside the gene matches.

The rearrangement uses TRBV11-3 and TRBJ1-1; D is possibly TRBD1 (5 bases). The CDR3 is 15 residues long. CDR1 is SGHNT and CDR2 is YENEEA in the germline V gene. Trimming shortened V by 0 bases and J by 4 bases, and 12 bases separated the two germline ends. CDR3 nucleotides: TGTGCCAGCAGCTTAGATCAGGGTAGCGCCACTGAAGCTTTCTTT. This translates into CASSLDQGSATEAFF.

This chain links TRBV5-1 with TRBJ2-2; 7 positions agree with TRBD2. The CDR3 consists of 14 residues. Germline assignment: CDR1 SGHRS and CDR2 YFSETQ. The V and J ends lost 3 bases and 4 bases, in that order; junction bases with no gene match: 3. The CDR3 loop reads CASSSLATTGELFF. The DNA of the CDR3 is TGCGCCAGCAGCTCACTAGCGACCACCGGGGAGCTGTTTTTT.

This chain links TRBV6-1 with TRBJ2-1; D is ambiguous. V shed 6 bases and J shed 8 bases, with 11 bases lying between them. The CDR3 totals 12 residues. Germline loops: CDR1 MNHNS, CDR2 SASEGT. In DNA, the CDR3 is TGTGCCAGCAGGATGTTGGGGTATGAGCAGTTCTTC. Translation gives CASRMLGYEQFF.

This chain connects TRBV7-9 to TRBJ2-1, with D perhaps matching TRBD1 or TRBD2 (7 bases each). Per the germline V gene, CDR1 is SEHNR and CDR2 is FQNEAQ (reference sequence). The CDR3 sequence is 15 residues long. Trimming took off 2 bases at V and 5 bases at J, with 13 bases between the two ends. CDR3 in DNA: TGTGCCAGCAGCTTACGCAGGGGGGGTGACAATGAGCAGTTCTTC. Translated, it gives CASSLRRGGDNEQFF.

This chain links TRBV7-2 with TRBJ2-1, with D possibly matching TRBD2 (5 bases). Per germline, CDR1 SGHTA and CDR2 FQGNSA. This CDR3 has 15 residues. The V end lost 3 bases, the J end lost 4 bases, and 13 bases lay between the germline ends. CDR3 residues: CASSFRFGVYNEQFF. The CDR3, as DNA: TGTGCCAGCAGCTTTAGGTTCGGGGTGTACAATGAGCAGTTCTTC.